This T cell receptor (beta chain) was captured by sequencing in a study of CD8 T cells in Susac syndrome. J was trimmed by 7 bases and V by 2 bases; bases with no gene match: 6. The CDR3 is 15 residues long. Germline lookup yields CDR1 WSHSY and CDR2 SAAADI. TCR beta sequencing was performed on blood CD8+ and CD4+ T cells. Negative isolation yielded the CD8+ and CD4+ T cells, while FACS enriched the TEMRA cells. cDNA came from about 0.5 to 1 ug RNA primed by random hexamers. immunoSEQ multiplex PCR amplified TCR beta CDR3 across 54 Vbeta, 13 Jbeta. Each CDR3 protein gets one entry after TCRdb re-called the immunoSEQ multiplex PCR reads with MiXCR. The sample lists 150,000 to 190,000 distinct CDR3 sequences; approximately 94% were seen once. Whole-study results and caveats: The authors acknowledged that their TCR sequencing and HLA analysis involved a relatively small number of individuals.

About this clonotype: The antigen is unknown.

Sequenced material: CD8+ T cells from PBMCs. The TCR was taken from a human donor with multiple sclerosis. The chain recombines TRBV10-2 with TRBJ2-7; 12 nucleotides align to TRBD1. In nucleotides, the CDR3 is TGCGCCAGCAGTGAGATGGGACAGGGGGCTCAGGAGCAGTACTTC. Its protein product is CASSEMGQGAQEQYF.